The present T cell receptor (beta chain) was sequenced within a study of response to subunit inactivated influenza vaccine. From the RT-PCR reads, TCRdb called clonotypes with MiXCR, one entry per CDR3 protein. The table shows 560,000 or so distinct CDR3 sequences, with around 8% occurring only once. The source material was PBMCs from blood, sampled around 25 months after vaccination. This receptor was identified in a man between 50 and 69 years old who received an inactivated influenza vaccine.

The CDR3 DNA follows: TGTGCCAGCAGACTGACAGGGTCATCAACTAATGAAAAACTGTTTTTT. As protein: CASRLTGSSTNEKLFF. This sequence joins TRBV6-1 and TRBJ1-4; 7 nucleotides align to TRBD1. J gave up 0 bases and V 6 bases, and 7 bases lay outside the gene matches. The CDR3 is 16 residues long. Germline CDR1 reads MNHNS; CDR2 reads SASEGT.